One sample yielded the 10 T cell receptor beta chains listed below, sequenced in a study of T cell responses to AZD1222 COVID-19 vaccine. The assay was immunoSEQ multiplex PCR, and TCRdb's table has in-frame clones only and misses some. The sample shows some 150,000 clones, 80% to 90% of them seen only once. The specimen was peripheral blood, collected after recovery from COVID-19. These receptors were obtained from an adult who had recovered from COVID-19.

The rearrangement links TRBV6-5 to TRBJ2-6; no definite D call. This CDR3 is built from 15 residues. CDR1 and CDR2 (germline): MNHEY, SVGAGI. V was cut by 6 bases and J by 0 bases, with 9 bases left in between. For the CDR3, the DNA is TGTGCCAGCAGGCCACCGGGCTCTGGGGCCAACGTCCTGACTTTC. Protein product: CASRPPGSGANVLTF.

This clone was seen a few times. In DNA, the CDR3 is TGTGCCAGCAGGGCCGACGGAAACACCATATATTTT. It encodes CASRADGNTIYF. The rearrangement joins TRBV6-6 to TRBJ1-3; D ambiguous. This CDR3 is built from 12 residues. Germline V gene lookup returns CDR1 MNHNY and CDR2 SVGAGI (reference sequence). V was shortened by 6 bases and J by 4 bases, with 7 bases between the two germline ends.

This sequence joins TRBV29-1 and TRBJ1-1; possible D gene TRBD1, 5 bases. The CDR3 contains 13 residues. Germline V gene data show CDR1 as SQVTM and CDR2 as ANQGSEA. The ends were cut back, 4 bases at V and 3 bases at J, with 12 bases in the middle. The CDR3 reads CSVVKGQDTEAFF. CDR3 bases: TGCAGCGTTGTAAAGGGGCAGGACACTGAAGCTTTCTTT.

V and J are TRBV7-9 and TRBJ2-7; 7 bases are a match to TRBD2. Per germline, CDR1 SEHNR and CDR2 FQNEAQ (reference sequence). V was pared by 0 bases and J by 2 bases, with 7 bases of the junction left unmatched. The CDR3 runs to 16 residues. CDR3 amino acids: CASSLAGRVGAYEQYF. The CDR3 DNA sequence: TGTGCCAGCAGCTTAGCGGGGAGGGTAGGGGCCTACGAGCAGTACTTC.

V gene TRBV2 combines with J gene TRBJ1-2; the D is unclear. V lost 1 base, J lost 2 bases, and 5 bases lay in between. Per the germline V gene, CDR1 is SNHLY and CDR2 is FYNNEI. The CDR3 contains 13 residues. For the CDR3, the DNA is TGTGCCAGCAGTGAAGACGGAAACTATGGCTACACCTTC. Translating gives CASSEDGNYGYTF. The variable domain in full, completed from reference TRBV2 and TRBJ1-2, reads EPEVTQTPSHQVTQMGQEVILRCVPISNHLYFYWYRQILGQKVEFLVSFYNNEISEKSEIFDDQFSVERPDGSNFTLKIRSTKLEDSAMYFCASSEDGNYGYTFGSGTRLTVV.

The genes are TRBV9 and TRBJ1-6; D gene uncertain. In germline, CDR1 is SGDLS, CDR2 YYNGEE. V lost 1 base and J lost 9, with 8 bases in between. This CDR3 has 13 residues. The CDR3, as DNA: TGTGCCAGCAGCGTATTTGAGGGTTCACCCCTCCACTTT. This gives the protein CASSVFEGSPLHF. Complete variable domain (other parts from reference TRBV9 and TRBJ1-6): DSGVTQTPKHLITATGQRVTLRCSPRSGDLSVYWYQQSLDQGLQFLIQYYNGEERAKGNILERFSAQQFPDLHSELNLSSLELGDSALYFCASSVFEGSPLHFGNGTRLTVT.

The chain uses TRBV15 and TRBJ1-1, with a possible D match to TRBD1 (5 bases). Trimming pared 1 base from V and 3 bases from J, leaving 15 bases between. The germline CDR1 and CDR2 sequences are LNHNV and YYDKDF (reference sequence). This CDR3 contains 16 residues. CDR3 in DNA: TGTGCCACCAGCAGAGGACAGCTCAGAGGTGACACTGAAGCTTTCTTT. Protein sequence: CATSRGQLRGDTEAFF.

The chain employs TRBV20-1 and TRBJ1-4; TRBD1 aligns across 7 bases. J was trimmed by 16 bases and V by 0 bases; bases with no gene match: 5. Per the germline V gene, CDR1 is DFQATT and CDR2 is SNEGSKA (reference sequence). CDR3 length: 11 residues. The CDR3 coding sequence is TGCAGTGCTAGAGATATGAGACAGGGGTTTTTT. This sequence encodes CSARDMRQGFF.

Here the CDR3 DNA reads TGTGCCATCACTACAGGGGTTGGACAGCCCCAGCATTTT. Protein sequence: CAITTGVGQPQHF. The chain couples TRBV6-5 to TRBJ1-5, with 7 bases fitting TRBD1. This CDR3 has 13 amino acids. The germline V gene has CDR1 MNHEY and CDR2 SVGAGI. The V segment lost 10 bases and the J segment 7 bases; nucleotides outside the gene matches: 10.

The table lists this clone with a count of one. V usage is TRBV24-1 and J usage is TRBJ2-5; D remains unclear. The ends were cut back, 8 bases at V and 2 bases at J, with 14 bases in the middle. The CDR3 spans 14 residues. Per the germline V gene, CDR1 is KGHDR and CDR2 is SFDVKD. CDR3: CATKGGRLQETQYF. As DNA, the CDR3 is TGTGCCACCAAAGGCGGTCGTTTACAAGAGACCCAGTACTTC.